This is a list of T cell receptor beta chains from one sample in a study of response to subunit inactivated influenza vaccine. Via MiXCR, TCRdb re-called the RT-PCR reads, giving one row per CDR3 protein. The repertoire consists of around 580,000 distinct CDR3 sequences, with around 11% occurring once and the leading ten covering more than 8.5%. The starting material was PBMCs from blood, obtained on the day of vaccination. The receptors were sampled from a man between 50 and 59 years old who received an inactivated influenza vaccine. Each CDR3 is given with its conserved first and last residue. The order of the fields is V gene, J gene, clone size, CDR3 protein. For some rows the clone size is stated as once, few or many, or as a class when expanded; others skip it.

>TRBV7-2|TRBJ2-7|NA
CASSFSQGVYEQYF
>TRBV7-9|TRBJ2-3|many
CASSSTSVYTQYF
>TRBV5-1|TRBJ1-3|NA
CASSLLPGTRSGNTIYF
>TRBV12-3/TRBV12-4|TRBJ1-4|few
CASSLTGSRANEKLFF
>TRBV27|TRBJ2-3|many
CASSFLTSGSYSTDTQYF
>TRBV6-1|TRBJ1-5|many
CASGRYQPQHF
>TRBV5-6|TRBJ2-3|NA
CASSGGTEWGTQYF
>TRBV6-2/TRBV6-3|TRBJ1-1|few
CASSYDPGTVNTEAFF
>TRBV7-2|TRBJ2-3|NA
CASSAGGAGTDTQYF
>TRBV7-9|TRBJ2-1|few
CASSLAGTNFRRFF
>TRBV28|TRBJ2-3|many
CASSPGTGAWDTQYF
>TRBV5-1|TRBJ1-4|NA
CASSLTEATNEKLFF
>TRBV6-1|TRBJ2-1|NA
CASSDVWRAGHNEQFF
>TRBV20-1|TRBJ1-2|few
CSAIPGDLDYGYTF
>TRBV5-1|TRBJ2-5|few
CASSLLTGRETQYF